The rows below give T cell receptor beta chains drawn from one sample of a study of T cell repertoires in cytomegalovirus infection. TCRdb recomputed calls from the reads with MiXCR, one row per CDR3 protein. The sample yields 370,000 or so distinct CDR3 sequences, about 34% seen once. No cognate antigen is known for these TCRs. The sequenced sample was cultured PBMCs, obtained from culture after CMV antigen stimulation. The receptors were gathered from a human donor in good health (CMV status not recorded). Some clones in this sample may be carry-over from other donors' samples. The CDR3 runs from the conserved cysteine through the conserved F or W. The D gene is left open where the match is weak. The listing skips clone size in some rows; elsewhere it reads once, few, many or a size class.

few | . | TRBJ2-1 | TRBV28 | CASSLGPLPHEQFF | TGTGCCAGCAGTTTAGGACCCCTACCCCATGAGCAGTTCTTC
. | TRBD2 | TRBJ2-1 | TRBV9 | CASSVATMRSGRGQEQFF | TGTGCCAGCAGCGTAGCTACTATGAGGAGCGGGAGAGGGCAGGAGCAGTTCTTC
few | TRBD2 | TRBJ2-5 | TRBV27 | CASSLFTRRERETQYF | TGTGCCAGCAGTTTATTTACTCGGCGGGAGCGGGAGACCCAGTACTTC
few | TRBD1 | TRBJ1-2 | TRBV10-3 | CAISESAGQGGSDGYTF | TGTGCCATCAGTGAGTCGGCGGGACAGGGAGGAAGTGATGGCTACACCTTC
few | . | TRBJ1-5 | TRBV28 | CASSSGTFSNQPQHF | TGTGCCAGCAGTTCCGGGACATTTAGCAATCAGCCCCAGCATTTT
. | . | TRBJ1-2 | TRBV7-2 | CASSLYVGPLNYGYTF | TGTGCCAGCAGCTTATACGTAGGACCGCTTAACTATGGCTACACCTTC
few | . | TRBJ1-5 | TRBV7-2 | CASSSYPGLPNMAQHF | TGTGCCAGCAGCTCGTACCCGGGACTCCCTAATATGGCCCAGCATTTT
. | TRBD2 | TRBJ2-3 | TRBV4-3 | CASSQDRGSPSTDTQYF | TGCGCCAGCAGCCAAGACCGCGGGAGCCCCAGCACAGATACGCAGTATTTT
few | TRBD2 | TRBJ2-3 | TRBV19 | CASKPSGSPDTQYF | TGTGCCAGTAAACCTAGCGGGAGTCCCGATACGCAGTATTTT
few | . | TRBJ2-1 | TRBV6-1 | CASSDLVFANEQFF | TGTGCCAGCAGTGATCTTGTTTTCGCCAATGAGCAGTTCTTC
many | . | TRBJ1-2 | TRBV4-1 | CASSQIITTGRYGYTF | TGCGCCAGCAGCCAAATAATCACAACCGGGAGATATGGCTACACCTTC
. | . | TRBJ2-2 | TRBV6-6 | CASSEGVGGELFF | TGTGCCAGCAGTGAGGGCGTGGGCGGGGAGCTGTTTTTT
. | TRBD1 | TRBJ1-4 | TRBV7-9 | CASRIRGRDTNEKLFF | TGTGCCAGCAGAATCAGGGGGCGAGACACTAATGAAAAACTGTTTTTT
. | . | TRBJ1-1 | TRBV7-9 | CASSLGAGRTTEAFF | TGTGCCAGCAGCTTAGGGGCAGGGAGAACCACTGAAGCTTTCTTT
many | TRBD2 | TRBJ2-3 | TRBV4-1 | CASSQPPAGDTDTQYF | TGCGCCAGCAGCCAACCCCCAGCGGGGGACACAGATACGCAGTATTTT
. | . | TRBJ1-2 | TRBV27 | CASSPRVKAVNYGYTF | TGTGCCAGCAGTCCCCGCGTGAAGGCTGTTAACTATGGCTACACCTTC
few | . | TRBJ2-5 | TRBV10-1 | CASSESVRPSGTTYQETQYF | TGCGCCAGCAGTGAGTCTGTGCGGCCGAGCGGGACAACATACCAAGAGACCCAGTACTTC
few | TRBD1 | TRBJ2-3 | TRBV6-1 | CASSAWTGQDSTDTQYF | TGTGCCAGCAGTGCCTGGACAGGACAAGATAGCACAGATACGCAGTATTTT
. | . | TRBJ1-1 | TRBV10-3 | CAISESNGNTEAFF | TGTGCCATCAGTGAGTCGAACGGGAACACTGAAGCTTTCTTT
. | TRBD1 | TRBJ1-2 | TRBV19 | CASSLQGRNYGYTF | TGTGCCAGTAGCTTACAGGGGCGTAACTATGGCTACACCTTC
. | TRBD2 | TRBJ2-3 | TRBV29-1 | CSVGIGAGVDAQYF | TGCAGCGTGGGCATAGGGGCGGGAGTGGATGCGCAGTATTTT
few | . | TRBJ2-3 | TRBV7-2 | CASSLHSRPWRQYF | TGTGCCAGCAGCTTACATTCGAGGCCCTGGAGGCAGTATTTT
few | TRBD2 | TRBJ2-5 | TRBV12-3/TRBV12-4 | CASSFSASGRARETQYF | TGTGCCAGCAGTTTCTCCGCTAGCGGGAGGGCCAGGGAGACCCAGTACTTC
many | TRBD1 | TRBJ2-3 | TRBV7-2 | CASSHDRGGRNTQYF | TGTGCCAGCAGCCACGACAGGGGAGGTAGAAATACGCAGTATTTT
. | TRBD1 | TRBJ2-3 | TRBV10-1 | CASQNGQGITDTQYF | TGCGCCAGCCAGAACGGACAGGGCATCACAGATACGCAGTATTTT
. | TRBD2 | TRBJ2-5 | TRBV2 | CASSEAKGTSGNRNQETQYF | TGTGCCAGCAGTGAAGCCAAGGGGACTAGCGGGAACAGAAACCAAGAGACCCAGTACTTC
. | TRBD2 | TRBJ2-6 | TRBV28 | CAIGGSWANVLTF | TGTGCCATCGGGGGGTCATGGGCCAACGTCCTGACTTTC
few | TRBD2 | TRBJ2-3 | TRBV6-5 | CASSLLAANTDTQYF | TGTGCCAGCTCACTACTAGCGGCAAACACAGATACGCAGTATTTT
few | . | TRBJ1-4 | TRBV20-1 | CSARSKGRGEKLFF | TGCAGTGCTAGATCGAAAGGTCGGGGTGAAAAACTGTTTTTT
few | TRBD1 | TRBJ2-7 | TRBV6-1 | CASRLQGYYEQYF | TGTGCCAGCAGATTACAGGGGTACTACGAGCAGTACTTC
many | . | TRBJ1-2 | TRBV7-2 | CASTSRIVNYGYTF | TGTGCCAGCACCTCCAGGATAGTTAACTATGGCTACACCTTC
many | . | TRBJ2-2 | TRBV7-2 | CASSSLDSGELFF | TGTGCCAGCAGCTCACTAGATTCCGGGGAGCTGTTTTTT
once | . | TRBJ2-3 | TRBV12-3/TRBV12-4 | CASGSLDTQYF | TGTGCCAGCGGATCCCTAGATACGCAGTATTTT
few | . | TRBJ2-7 | TRBV6-5 | CASSYRAPHYEQYF | TGTGCCAGCAGTTACAGGGCCCCACACTACGAGCAGTACTTC
. | . | TRBJ2-5 | TRBV27 | CASSLYPSLVETQYF | TGTGCCAGCAGTTTATACCCGAGTTTAGTGGAGACCCAGTACTTC
. | . | TRBJ1-2 | TRBV2 | CASIRQRYGYTF | TGTGCCAGCATCCGACAGCGGTATGGCTACACCTTC
. | TRBD1 | TRBJ1-1 | TRBV7-9 | CASRKTGAGSTEAFF | TGTGCCAGCAGAAAGACAGGGGCTGGGAGCACTGAAGCTTTCTTT
. | TRBD2 | TRBJ2-3 | TRBV7-8 | CASTHPMSGTPTDTQYF | TGTGCCAGCACCCACCCGATGAGCGGGACCCCCACAGATACGCAGTATTTT
. | . | TRBJ2-1 | TRBV20-1 | CSARVGGQQFF | TGCAGTGCTAGAGTAGGAGGCCAGCAGTTCTTC
few | . | TRBJ2-3 | TRBV11-2 | CASSLRISSTDTQYF | TGTGCCAGCAGCTTGAGGATTTCGAGCACAGATACGCAGTATTTT
. | TRBD2 | TRBJ2-7 | TRBV7-6 | CANSGEGLFAYEQYF | TGTGCCAACAGCGGGGAGGGTTTGTTTGCCTACGAGCAGTACTTC
. | TRBD2 | TRBJ2-2 | TRBV11-2 | CASRATSGSGSTGELFF | TGTGCCAGCAGAGCGACTAGCGGGAGCGGGAGCACCGGGGAGCTGTTTTTT
. | . | TRBJ2-1 | TRBV19 | CASSIVVGPHNEQFF | TGTGCCAGTAGTATAGTAGTCGGCCCCCACAATGAGCAGTTCTTC
few | TRBD1 | TRBJ1-1 | TRBV7-4 | CASSYLPGQGLNTEAFF | TGTGCCAGCAGCTATCTCCCGGGACAGGGCCTTAACACTGAAGCTTTCTTT
few | . | TRBJ2-7 | TRBV12-3/TRBV12-4 | CASSPRRGYEQYF | TGTGCCAGCAGTCCAAGACGGGGATACGAGCAGTACTTC
. | TRBD1 | TRBJ1-3 | TRBV7-8 | CASSLLITGVGNTIYF | TGTGCCAGCAGCTTGCTAATCACAGGGGTTGGAAACACCATATATTTT
once | . | TRBJ1-3 | TRBV6-1 | CASRGEVSSGNTIYF | TGTGCCAGCAGGGGGGAAGTATCCTCCGGAAACACCATATATTTT
. | . | TRBJ2-2 | TRBV10-3 | CAISGLPDTGELFF | TGTGCCATCAGTGGACTGCCTGATACCGGGGAGCTGTTTTTT
few | . | TRBJ1-2 | TRBV4-1 | CASSQGQHYGYTF | TGCGCCAGCAGCCAAGGACAGCACTATGGCTACACCTTC
. | TRBD2 | TRBJ2-1 | TRBV5-4 | CASSAGLAGAQWFF | TGTGCCAGCAGCGCCGGACTAGCGGGGGCCCAGTGGTTCTTC
few | . | TRBJ2-6 | TRBV2 | CASSVGANVLTF | TGTGCCAGCAGTGTTGGGGCCAACGTCCTGACTTTC
. | . | TRBJ1-5 | TRBV7-9 | CASSSTNSNQPQHF | TGTGCCAGCAGTTCAACAAATAGCAATCAGCCCCAGCATTTT
few | TRBD1 | TRBJ2-7 | TRBV7-2 | CASSHTGDYEQYF | TGTGCCAGCAGCCATACAGGGGATTACGAGCAGTACTTC
. | TRBD1 | TRBJ1-5 | TRBV4-1 | CASRGTPGGNQPQHF | TGCGCCAGCAGGGGCACCCCAGGGGGTAATCAGCCCCAGCATTTT
once | . | TRBJ1-2 | TRBV4-2 | CASSQDLQGPPGYTF | TGTGCCAGCAGCCAAGATCTTCAGGGGCCTCCGGGCTACACCTTC
. | TRBD2 | TRBJ2-1 | TRBV19 | CASKSGTSGNNEQFF | TGTGCCAGTAAGTCCGGGACTAGCGGGAACAATGAGCAGTTCTTC
. | . | TRBJ2-1 | TRBV11-3 | CASSPRDRRSDWSIEQFF | TGTGCCAGCAGCCCCCGGGACCGTAGATCGGACTGGTCGATTGAGCAGTTCTTC